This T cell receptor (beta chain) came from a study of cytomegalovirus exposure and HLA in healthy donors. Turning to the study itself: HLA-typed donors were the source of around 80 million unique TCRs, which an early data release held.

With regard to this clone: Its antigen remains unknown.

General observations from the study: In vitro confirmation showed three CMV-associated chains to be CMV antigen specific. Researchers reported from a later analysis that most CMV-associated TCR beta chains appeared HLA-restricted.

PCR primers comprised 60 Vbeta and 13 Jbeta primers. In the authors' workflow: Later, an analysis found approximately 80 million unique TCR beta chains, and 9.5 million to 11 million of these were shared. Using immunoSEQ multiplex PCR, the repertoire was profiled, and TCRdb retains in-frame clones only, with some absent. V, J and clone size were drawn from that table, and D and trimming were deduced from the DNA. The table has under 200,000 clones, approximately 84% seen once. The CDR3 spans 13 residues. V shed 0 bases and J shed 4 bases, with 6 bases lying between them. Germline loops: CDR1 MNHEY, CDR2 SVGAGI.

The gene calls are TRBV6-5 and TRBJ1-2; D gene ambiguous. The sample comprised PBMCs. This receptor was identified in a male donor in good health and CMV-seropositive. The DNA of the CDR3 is TGTGCCAGCAGTTACTCAGGAGGCTATGGCTACACCTTC. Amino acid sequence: CASSYSGGYGYTF.